This record concerns one TCR beta chain sequence. Its antigen is not known. TCRdb used MiXCR to reprocess the 5' RACE reads, holding one entry per CDR3 protein. This repertoire shows fewer than 900,000 distinct CDR3 sequences, about 20% found once; its top ten account for roughly 14%. This record comes from a study of identical twins. Whole-study results and caveats: Modelling approaches yielded underestimates of out-of-frame TCR alpha sharing between monozygotic twins.

Germline CDR1 reads SGHRS; CDR2 reads YFSETQ. This CDR3 spans 14 amino acids. The V gene lost 2 bases and the J gene lost 5 bases, with 12 bases spanning the gap. These data were likewise used in another study, on T cells expressing NK-cell markers. That paper adds: Underlying the TCR beta repertoires were sorted CD3+CD56+NKG2C+, CD3+CD56+NKG2C- and CD3+CD56-NKG2C+ T cells. Within the sequenced cohort of eight donors, seven exhibited HCMV seropositivity and one was seronegative.

This receptor was identified in a woman aged 18-29 years in good health. Specimen: PBMCs. This chain uses TRBV5-1 with TRBJ2-3; D tentatively reads TRBD1 or TRBD2 (5 bases each). The CDR3 reads CASSLGESGDTQYF. CDR3 nucleotides: TGCGCCAGCAGCTTAGGGGAGTCGGGAGATACGCAGTATTTT.